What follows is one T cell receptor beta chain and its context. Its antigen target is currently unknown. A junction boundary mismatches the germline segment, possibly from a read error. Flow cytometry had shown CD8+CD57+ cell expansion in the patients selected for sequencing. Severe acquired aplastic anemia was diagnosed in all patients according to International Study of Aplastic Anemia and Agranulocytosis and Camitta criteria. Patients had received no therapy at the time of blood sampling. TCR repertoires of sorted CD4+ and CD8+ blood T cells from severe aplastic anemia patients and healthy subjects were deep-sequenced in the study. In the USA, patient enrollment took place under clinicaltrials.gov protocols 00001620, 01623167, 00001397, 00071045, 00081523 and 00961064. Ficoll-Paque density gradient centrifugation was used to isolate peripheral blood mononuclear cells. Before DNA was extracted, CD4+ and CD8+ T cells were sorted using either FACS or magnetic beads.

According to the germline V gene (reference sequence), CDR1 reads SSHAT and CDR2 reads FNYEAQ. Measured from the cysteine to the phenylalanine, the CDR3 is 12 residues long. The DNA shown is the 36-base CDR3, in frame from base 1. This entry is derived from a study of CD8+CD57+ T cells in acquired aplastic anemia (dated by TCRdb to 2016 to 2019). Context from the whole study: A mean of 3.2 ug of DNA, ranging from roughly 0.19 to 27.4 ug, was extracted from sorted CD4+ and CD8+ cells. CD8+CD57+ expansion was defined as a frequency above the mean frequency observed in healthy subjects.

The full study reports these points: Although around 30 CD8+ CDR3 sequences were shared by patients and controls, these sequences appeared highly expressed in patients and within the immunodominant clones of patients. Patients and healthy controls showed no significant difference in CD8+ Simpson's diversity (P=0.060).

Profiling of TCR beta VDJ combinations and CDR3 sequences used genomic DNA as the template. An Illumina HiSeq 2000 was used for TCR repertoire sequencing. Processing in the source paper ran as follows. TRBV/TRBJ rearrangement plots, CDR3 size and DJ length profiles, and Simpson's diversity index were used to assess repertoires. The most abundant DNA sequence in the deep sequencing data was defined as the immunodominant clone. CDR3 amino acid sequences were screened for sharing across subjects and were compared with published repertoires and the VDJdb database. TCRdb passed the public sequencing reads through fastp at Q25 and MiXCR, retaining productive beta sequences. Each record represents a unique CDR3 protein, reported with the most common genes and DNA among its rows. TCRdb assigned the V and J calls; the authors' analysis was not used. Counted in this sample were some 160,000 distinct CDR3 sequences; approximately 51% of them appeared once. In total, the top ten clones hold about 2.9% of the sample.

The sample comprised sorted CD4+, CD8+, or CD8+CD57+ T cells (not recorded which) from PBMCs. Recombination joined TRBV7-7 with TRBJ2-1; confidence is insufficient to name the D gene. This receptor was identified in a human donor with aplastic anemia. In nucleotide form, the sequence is TGTGCTAGCAGCCCCGACTACAATGAGCAGTTCTTC. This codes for CASSPDYNEQFF.